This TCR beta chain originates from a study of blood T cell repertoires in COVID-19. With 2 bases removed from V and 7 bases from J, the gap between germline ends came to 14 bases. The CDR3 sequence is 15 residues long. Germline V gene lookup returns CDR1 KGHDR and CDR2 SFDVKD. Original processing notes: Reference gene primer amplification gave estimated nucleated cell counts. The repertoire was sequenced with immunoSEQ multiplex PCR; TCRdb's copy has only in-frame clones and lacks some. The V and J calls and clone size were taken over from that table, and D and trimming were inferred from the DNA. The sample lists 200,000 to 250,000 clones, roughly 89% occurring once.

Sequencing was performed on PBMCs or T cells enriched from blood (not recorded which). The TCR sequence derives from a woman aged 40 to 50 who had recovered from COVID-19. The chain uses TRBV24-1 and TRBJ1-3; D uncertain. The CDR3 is CATSDSTGLRNTIYF. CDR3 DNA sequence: TGTGCCACCAGTGATTCCACTGGTCTTCGGAACACCATATATTTT.